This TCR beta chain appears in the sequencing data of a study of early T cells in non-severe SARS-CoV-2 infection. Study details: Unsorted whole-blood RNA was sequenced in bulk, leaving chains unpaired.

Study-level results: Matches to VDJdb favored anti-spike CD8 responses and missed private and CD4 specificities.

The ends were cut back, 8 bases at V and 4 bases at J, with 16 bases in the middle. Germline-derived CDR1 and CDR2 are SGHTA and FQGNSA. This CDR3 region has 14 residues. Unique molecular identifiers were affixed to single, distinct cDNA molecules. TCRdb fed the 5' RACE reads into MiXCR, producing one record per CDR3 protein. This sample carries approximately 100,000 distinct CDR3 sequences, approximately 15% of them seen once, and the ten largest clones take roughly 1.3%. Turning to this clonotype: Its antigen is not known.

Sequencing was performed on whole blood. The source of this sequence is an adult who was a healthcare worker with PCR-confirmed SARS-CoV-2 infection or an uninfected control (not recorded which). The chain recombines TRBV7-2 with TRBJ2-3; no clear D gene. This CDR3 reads CASGPQPTPDTQYF. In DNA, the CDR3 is TGTGCCAGCGGACCTCAACCGACCCCAGATACGCAGTATTTT.